The sequence of this T cell receptor (beta chain) was determined in a study of immune heterogeneity within non-small cell lung tumors. Per germline, CDR1 DFQATT and CDR2 SNEGSKA (reference sequence). CDR3 length: 13 amino acids. V was clipped by 1 base and J by 7 bases; unmatched bases: 4. This clonotype was seen ten or more times. Its matching antigen is unknown. CDR3 of TCR beta was amplified by multiplex PCR that used 32 V and 13 J primers. One entry per CDR3 protein results from TCRdb running MiXCR on the multiplex PCR reads. The sample lists 8,500 to 13,000 distinct CDR3 sequences; about 25% were seen once. Template material comprised bulk tumor genomic DNA at roughly 650 ng per sample. In surgery, several biopsies were collected from each primary tumor at widely spaced sites. Enrolled individuals presented with untreated, newly diagnosed non-small cell lung cancer and received curative surgery.

Regarding the study as a whole: Both recurring identical dominant CDR3 beta clonotypes and site-unique high-frequency clones were observed across tumor sites within a patient.

The TCR sequence derives from a man aged 50-60 years with non-small cell lung cancer. The chain uses TRBV20-1 and TRBJ1-5, with 7 positions matching TRBD1. Sequenced sample: lung tumor tissue. The CDR3 DNA reads as TGCAGTGCTAGAGGAGGGGGCGGACAGCCCCAGCATTTT. Protein product: CSARGGGGQPQHF.